This T cell receptor beta chain is drawn from a study of cytomegalovirus exposure and HLA in healthy donors. It was with 60 Vbeta and 13 Jbeta primers that the PCR ran. TCRdb's copy holds only in-frame clones and misses some; the assay was immunoSEQ multiplex PCR. The table shows around 160,000 clones, with around 84% occurring only once. Whole-study results and caveats: A later analysis reportedly found fewer N-insertions in an Asian-associated ancestry cluster than the roughly 680-donor mean. 15,000 to 20,000 TCR beta sequences were associated with HLA alleles at 0.05 false discovery rate in a later analysis.

V was cut by 4 bases and J by 4 bases, with 20 bases left in between. CDR1 and CDR2 from the germline V gene are MDHEN and SYDVKM. The CDR3 runs to 16 residues. Regarding this clone: The antigen remains unidentified.

This clonotype originated in a male donor in good health and CMV-seropositive. Sequencing was performed on PBMCs. This chain uses TRBV28 with TRBJ2-7; D possibly corresponds to TRBD1 (7 bases). CDR3 nucleotide sequence: TGTGCCAGCAGTTCCCCCGGCGGAGGGGGCGGGTACGAGCAGTACTTC. This sequence encodes CASSSPGGGGGYEQYF.